This TCR beta chain was retrieved from a study of cytotoxic CD8 clonotypes in ibrutinib-treated CLL. This clone was recorded once. The CDR3 is 13 residues long. Per germline, CDR1 SEHNR and CDR2 FQNEAQ (reference sequence). V shed 10 bases and J shed 4 bases, with 11 bases lying between them. Some clones are missing from TCRdb's copy, which holds only in-frame ones; the method was immunoSEQ multiplex PCR. The data contain some 150,000 clones, roughly 80% of them singletons. This clonotype was obtained from a human donor with chronic lymphocytic leukemia. The chain employs TRBV7-9 and TRBJ2-6, with D unclear. Sequencing was performed on PBMCs, taken after 12 months of ibrutinib treatment. CDR3 DNA: TGTGCCAACCATTTCACCGGGGCCAACGTCCTGACTTTC. Translated: CANHFTGANVLTF.